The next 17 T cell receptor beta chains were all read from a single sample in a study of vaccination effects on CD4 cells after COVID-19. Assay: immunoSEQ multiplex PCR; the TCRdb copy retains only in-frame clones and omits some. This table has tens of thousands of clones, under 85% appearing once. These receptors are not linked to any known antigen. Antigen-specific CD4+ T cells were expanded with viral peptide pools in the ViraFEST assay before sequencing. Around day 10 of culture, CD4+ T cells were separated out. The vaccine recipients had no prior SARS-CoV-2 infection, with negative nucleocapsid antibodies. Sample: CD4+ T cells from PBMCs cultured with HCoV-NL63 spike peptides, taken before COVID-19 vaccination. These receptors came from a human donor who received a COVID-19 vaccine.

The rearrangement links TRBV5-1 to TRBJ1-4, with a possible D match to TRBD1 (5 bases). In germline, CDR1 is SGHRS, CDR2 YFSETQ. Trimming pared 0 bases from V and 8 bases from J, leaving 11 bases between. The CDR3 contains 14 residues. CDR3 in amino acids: CASSLGTFGEKLFF. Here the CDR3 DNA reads TGCGCCAGCAGCTTGGGGACATTCGGGGAAAAACTGTTTTTT. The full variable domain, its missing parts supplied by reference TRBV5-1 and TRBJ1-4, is KAGVTQTPRYLIKTRGQQVTLSCSPISGHRSVSWYQQTPGQGLQFLFEYFSETQRNKGNFPGRFSGRQFSNSRSEMNVSTLELGDSALYLCASSLGTFGEKLFFGSGTQLSVL.

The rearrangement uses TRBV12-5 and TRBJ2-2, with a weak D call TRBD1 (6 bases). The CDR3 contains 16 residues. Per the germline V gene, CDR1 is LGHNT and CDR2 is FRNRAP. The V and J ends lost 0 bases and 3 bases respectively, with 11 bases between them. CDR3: CASGLVPGDHTGELFF. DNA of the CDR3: TGTGCTAGTGGTTTGGTACCAGGGGACCACACCGGGGAGCTGTTTTTT.

CDR3 in amino acids: CASRTGGSYNSPLHF. The DNA of the CDR3 is TGTGCCAGCAGAACAGGCGGTTCCTATAATTCACCCCTCCACTTT. The chain carries TRBV6-5 and TRBJ1-6, with a weak D call TRBD1 (5 bases). V dropped 6 bases and J dropped 1 base, with 10 bases sitting between them. The CDR3 is made up of 15 amino acids. Germline V CDR1 and CDR2: MNHEY, SVGAGI.

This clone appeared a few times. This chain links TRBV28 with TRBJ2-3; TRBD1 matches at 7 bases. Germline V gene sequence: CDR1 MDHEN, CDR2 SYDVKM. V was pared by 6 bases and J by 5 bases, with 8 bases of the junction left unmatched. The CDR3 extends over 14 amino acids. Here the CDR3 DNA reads TGTGCCAGCAGCGAAACAAACAGGGGAGATACGCAGTATTTT. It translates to CASSETNRGDTQYF.

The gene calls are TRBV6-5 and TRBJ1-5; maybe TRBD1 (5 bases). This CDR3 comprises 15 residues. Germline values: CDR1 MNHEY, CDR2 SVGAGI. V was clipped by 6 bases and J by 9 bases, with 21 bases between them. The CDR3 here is CASRQSGTGVGPQHF. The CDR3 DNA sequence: TGTGCCAGCAGGCAATCCGGGACGGGCGTTGGGCCCCAGCATTTT.

The CDR3 DNA reads TGTGCCACCAGTGATTTGCAAAGCGGGGGGGCCAGAGAGACCCAGTACTTC. This translates into CATSDLQSGGARETQYF. V usage is TRBV24-1 and J usage is TRBJ2-5; TRBD2 aligns across 10 bases. The CDR3 is made up of 17 amino acids. The J segment lost 4 bases and the V segment lost 0 bases, leaving 7 bases of the junction unmatched. Germline CDR1 and CDR2: KGHDR and SFDVKD.

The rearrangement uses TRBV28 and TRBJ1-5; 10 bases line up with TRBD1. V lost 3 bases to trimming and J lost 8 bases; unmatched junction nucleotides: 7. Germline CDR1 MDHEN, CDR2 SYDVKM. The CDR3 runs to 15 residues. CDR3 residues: CASSFGDRGSEPQHF. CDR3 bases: TGTGCCAGCAGTTTCGGGGACAGGGGAAGTGAGCCCCAGCATTTT.

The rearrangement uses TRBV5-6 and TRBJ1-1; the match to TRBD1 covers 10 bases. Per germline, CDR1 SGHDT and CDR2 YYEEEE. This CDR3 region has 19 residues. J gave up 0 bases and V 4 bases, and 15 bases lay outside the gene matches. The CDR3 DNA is TGTGCCAGCAGCCCTTTCGCTCTTGGACAGGGGGAGCTGAACACTGAAGCTTTCTTT. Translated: CASSPFALGQGELNTEAFF. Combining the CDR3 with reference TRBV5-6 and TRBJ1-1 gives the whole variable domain DAGVTQSPTHLIKTRGQQVTLRCSPKSGHDTVSWYQQALGQGPQFIFQYYEEEERQRGNFPDRFSGHQFPNYSSELNVNALLLGDSALYLCASSPFALGQGELNTEAFFGQGTRLTVV.

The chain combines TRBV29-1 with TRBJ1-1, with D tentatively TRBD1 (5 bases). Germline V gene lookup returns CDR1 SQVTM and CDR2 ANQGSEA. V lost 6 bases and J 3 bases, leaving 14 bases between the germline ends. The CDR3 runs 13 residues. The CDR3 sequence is CSVQGQGHTEAFF. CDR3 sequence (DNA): TGCAGCGTCCAGGGCCAGGGACACACTGAAGCTTTCTTT.

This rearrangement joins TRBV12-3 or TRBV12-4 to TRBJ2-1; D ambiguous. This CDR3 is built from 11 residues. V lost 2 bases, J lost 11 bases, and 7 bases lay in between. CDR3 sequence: CASSLRVQQFF. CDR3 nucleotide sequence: TGTGCCAGCAGTTTAAGGGTCCAGCAGTTCTTC.

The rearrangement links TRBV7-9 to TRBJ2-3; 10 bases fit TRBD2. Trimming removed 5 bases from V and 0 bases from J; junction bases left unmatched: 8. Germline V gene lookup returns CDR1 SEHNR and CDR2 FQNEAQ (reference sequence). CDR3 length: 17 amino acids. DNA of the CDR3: TGTGCCAGCAGCGCAGCCGGGACTAGCGTGAGCACAGATACGCAGTATTTT. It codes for CASSAAGTSVSTDTQYF.

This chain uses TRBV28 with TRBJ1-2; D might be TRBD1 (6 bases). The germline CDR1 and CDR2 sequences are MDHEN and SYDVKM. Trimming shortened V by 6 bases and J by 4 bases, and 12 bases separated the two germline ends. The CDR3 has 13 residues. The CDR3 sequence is CASRQQGVYGYTF. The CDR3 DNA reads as TGTGCCAGCAGGCAACAGGGAGTCTATGGCTACACCTTC.

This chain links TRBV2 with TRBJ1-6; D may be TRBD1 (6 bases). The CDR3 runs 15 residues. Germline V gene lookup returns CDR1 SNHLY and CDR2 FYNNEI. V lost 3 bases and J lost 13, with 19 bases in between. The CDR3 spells CASSDGPGRGMPLHF. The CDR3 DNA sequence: TGTGCCAGCAGTGATGGACCGGGGAGGGGGATGCCCCTCCACTTT.

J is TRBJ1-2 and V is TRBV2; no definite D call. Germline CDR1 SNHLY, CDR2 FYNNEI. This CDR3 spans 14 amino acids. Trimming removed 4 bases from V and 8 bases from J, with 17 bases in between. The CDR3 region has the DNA TGTGCCAGCAGTGTCAGTGAGGGATCGGGCGGCTACACCTTC. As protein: CASSVSEGSGGYTF.

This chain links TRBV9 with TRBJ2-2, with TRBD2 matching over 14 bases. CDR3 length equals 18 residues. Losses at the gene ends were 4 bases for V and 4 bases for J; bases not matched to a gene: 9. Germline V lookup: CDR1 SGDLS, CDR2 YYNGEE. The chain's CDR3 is CASSPKGLAGGRTGELFF. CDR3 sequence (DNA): TGTGCCAGCAGCCCTAAAGGACTAGCGGGGGGTCGCACCGGGGAGCTGTTTTTT. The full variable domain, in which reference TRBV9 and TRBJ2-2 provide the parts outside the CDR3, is DSGVTQTPKHLITATGQRVTLRCSPRSGDLSVYWYQQSLDQGLQFLIQYYNGEERAKGNILERFSAQQFPDLHSELNLSSLELGDSALYFCASSPKGLAGGRTGELFFGEGSRLTVL.

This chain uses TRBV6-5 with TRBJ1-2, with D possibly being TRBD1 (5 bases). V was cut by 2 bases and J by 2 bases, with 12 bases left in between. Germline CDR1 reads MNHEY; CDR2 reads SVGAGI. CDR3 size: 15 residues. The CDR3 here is CASSYTGGGNYGYTF. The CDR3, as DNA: TGTGCCAGCAGTTACACAGGTGGGGGAAACTATGGCTACACCTTC.

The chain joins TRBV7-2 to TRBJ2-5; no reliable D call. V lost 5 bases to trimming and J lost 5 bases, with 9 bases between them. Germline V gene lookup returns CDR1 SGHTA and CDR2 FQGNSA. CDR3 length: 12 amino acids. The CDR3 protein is CASSGPWETQYF. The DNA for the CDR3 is TGTGCCAGCAGCGGGCCGTGGGAGACCCAGTACTTC.